These 30 T cell receptor beta chains originate from one sample sequenced in a study of control samples from healthy donors and cancer patients. Sequenced by immunoSEQ multiplex PCR; TCRdb stores in-frame clones only, minus some. The sample consists of 29,000 or so clones, roughly nine tenths of them appearing once. Sequences were obtained from formalin-fixed, paraffin-embedded tissue. Every receptor here comes from a female donor with melanoma.

This chain joins TRBV7-8 and TRBJ2-1, with 10 bases matching TRBD2. V was clipped by 5 bases and J by 4 bases; unmatched bases: 8. The CDR3 contains 16 residues. The germline CDR1 and CDR2 sequences are SGHVS and FQNEAQ. DNA for the CDR3: TGTGCCAGCAGCCAGGGGACTAGCGCAACATACAATGAGCAGTTCTTC. Its protein product is CASSQGTSATYNEQFF.

The gene calls are TRBV4-1 and TRBJ1-1; D perhaps matches TRBD1 (5 bases). Germline V gene data show CDR1 as MGHRA and CDR2 as YSYEKL. The CDR3 extends over 16 amino acids. Between the trimmed V and J ends, which lost 5 bases and 5 bases, there was a span of 21 bases. The chain's CDR3 is CASSANRWGSRTEAFF. The CDR3 nucleotides read TGCGCCAGCAGCGCAAACAGGTGGGGTTCTCGGACTGAAGCTTTCTTT.

The chain has TRBV3-1 (or the pseudogene TRBV3-2) and TRBJ1-4; D gene ambiguous. CDR1 LGHDT and CDR2 YNNKEL come from the germline V gene (reference sequence). This CDR3 is built from 13 residues. The V and J ends lost 3 bases and 6 bases respectively, with 8 bases between them. CDR3 DNA sequence: TGTGCCAGCAGCCAGCCGTCGGATGAAAAACTGTTTTTT. Translated, it gives CASSQPSDEKLFF.

J is TRBJ1-1 and V is TRBV5-1; 8 nucleotides line up with TRBD1. The germline CDR1 and CDR2 sequences are SGHRS and YFSETQ. This CDR3 is built from 13 residues. After removal of 3 bases from V and 6 bases from J, the junction contained 4 bases not matched to a gene. CDR3 amino acids: CASSYTGGAEAFF. The CDR3 region has the DNA TGCGCCAGCAGCTACACAGGGGGAGCTGAAGCTTTCTTT.

The V call is TRBV3-1 (or the pseudogene TRBV3-2), the J call TRBJ2-2, with 7 positions matching TRBD1. The CDR3 contains 13 residues. The germline gives CDR1 LGHDT, CDR2 YNNKEL (reference sequence). V lost 4 bases, J lost 5 bases, and 1 base stayed unmatched. CDR3 sequence (DNA): TGTGCCAGCAGCCTACAGGGGACCGGGGAGCTGTTTTTT. This translates into CASSLQGTGELFF.

The rearrangement links TRBV27 to TRBJ1-4, with 9 bases identical to TRBD1. V lost 4 bases and J lost 10; bases outside the gene matches: 13. Germline CDR1 reads MNHEY; CDR2 reads SMNVEV (reference sequence). CDR3 length equals 16 residues. The CDR3 DNA is TGTGCCAGCAGTTCGAGAGCCGGGACAGGGAGGGGAAAACTGTTTTTT. Translated: CASSSRAGTGRGKLFF.

The chain uses TRBV11-2 and TRBJ1-1; D perhaps matches TRBD1 (5 bases). Germline V gene data show CDR1 as SGHAT and CDR2 as FQNNGV. The CDR3 is 15 amino acids. Trimming removed 0 bases from V and 4 bases from J, with 12 bases in between. CDR3 region: CASSLDAGLSTEAFF. Here the CDR3 DNA reads TGTGCCAGCAGCTTAGATGCAGGGTTAAGCACTGAAGCTTTCTTT.

This sequence joins TRBV5-4 and TRBJ2-7, with D maybe TRBD1 (5 bases). Germline CDR1 is SGHNT and CDR2 is YYREEE (reference sequence). The CDR3 is 16 amino acids. V was trimmed by 2 bases and J by 0 bases, leaving 15 bases between them. CDR3 coding DNA: TGTGCCAGCAGCTTTGCCCAGGGCGCCCCCTCCTACGAGCAGTACTTC. Translating gives CASSFAQGAPSYEQYF.

The chain carries TRBV29-1 and TRBJ1-4; 7 nucleotides agree with TRBD1. Germline CDR1 and CDR2: SQVTM and ANQGSEA. After removal of 4 bases from V and 4 bases from J, the junction contained 3 bases not matched to a gene. The CDR3 runs to 13 residues. The chain's CDR3 is CSVGGTDNEKLFF. As DNA, the CDR3 is TGCAGCGTTGGAGGGACAGATAATGAAAAACTGTTTTTT.

This clone was found a few times. J is TRBJ1-5 and V is TRBV19; D is unclear. The CDR3 contains 17 residues. The germline V and J ends were trimmed by 4 bases and 0 bases, with 16 bases remaining between them. Germline CDR1 and CDR2: LNHDA and SQIVND (reference sequence). CDR3 sequence (DNA): TGTGCCAGTAGTACGGAACTTGATGGGTTTAGCAATCAGCCCCAGCATTTT. As protein: CASSTELDGFSNQPQHF.

This clone has more than one count but fewer than ten. The chain carries TRBV3-1 (or the pseudogene TRBV3-2) and TRBJ2-7; D is unresolved. The germline V gene has CDR1 LGHDT and CDR2 YNNKEL (reference sequence). V was trimmed by 0 bases and J by 2 bases, leaving 14 bases between them. The CDR3 spans 16 residues. In DNA, the CDR3 is TGTGCCAGCAGCCAAGAGCATAGTGGTCTAGCCTACGAGCAGTACTTC. Amino acid sequence: CASSQEHSGLAYEQYF.

This clone appeared once. V is TRBV29-1 and J is TRBJ2-3; D assignment may be TRBD1 or TRBD2 (5 bases each). CDR3 length: 13 amino acids. CDR1 is SQVTM and CDR2 is ANQGSEA in the germline V gene. Trimming left V 5 bases short and J 4 bases short, with 13 bases between. The CDR3 DNA reads TGCAGCGTTCGAGGGGAATGGGCAGATACGCAGTATTTT. It is translated as CSVRGEWADTQYF.

The V call is TRBV14, the J call TRBJ1-3, with no clear D. The V gene lost 0 bases and the J gene lost 4 bases, with 10 bases spanning the gap. Germline CDR1 SGHDN, CDR2 FVKESK. This CDR3 comprises 15 residues. DNA of the CDR3: TGTGCCAGCAGCCAAGAATCGTGGCAGGGAAACACCATATATTTT. Its protein product is CASSQESWQGNTIYF.

This clone was recorded only once. The chain combines TRBV4-2 with TRBJ1-2; TRBD1 is a possible D gene (6 bases). Trimming shortened V by 1 base and J by 8 bases, and 17 bases separated the two germline ends. The CDR3 runs 15 residues. Germline-derived CDR1 and CDR2 are LGHNA and YNFKEQ. The CDR3 here is CASSQVGIGGDGYTF. The CDR3 nucleotides are TGTGCCAGCAGCCAAGTGGGGATAGGGGGAGACGGCTACACCTTC.

The chain carries TRBV6-4 and TRBJ2-3; tentative D call: TRBD1 (6 bases). V was pared by 0 bases and J by 2 bases, with 9 bases between. Germline V gene sequence: CDR1 MRHNA, CDR2 SNTAGT. The CDR3 has 15 residues. In nucleotides, the CDR3 is TGTGCCAGCAGTGACTCCGGACAGCCCACAGATACGCAGTATTTT. Its protein product is CASSDSGQPTDTQYF.

The chain has TRBV10-1 and TRBJ1-2; TRBD1 is a possible D gene (5 bases). Germline loops: CDR1 WNHNN, CDR2 SYGVQD (reference sequence). V lost 0 bases and J 8 bases, leaving 10 bases between the germline ends. The CDR3 contains 13 residues. The CDR3 spells CASSESIRGGYTF. DNA for the CDR3: TGCGCCAGCAGTGAGTCGATTAGGGGCGGCTACACCTTC.

The chain employs TRBV19 and TRBJ1-2; TRBD1 might be the D (6 bases). The CDR3 loop spans 17 amino acids. Germline V gene sequence: CDR1 LNHDA, CDR2 SQIVND (reference sequence). V dropped 8 bases and J dropped 8 bases, with 30 bases sitting between them. The CDR3 nucleotides are TGTGCCAGTTCTTCGGCAGTCAGGGGCAGGGGTCGTGAAGGCTACACCTTC. Its protein is CASSSAVRGRGREGYTF.

The CDR3 region is CASSLAGEAFF. The CDR3 region has the DNA TGTGCCAGCAGCTTAGCGGGGGAAGCTTTCTTT. The genes are TRBV7-9 and TRBJ1-1; D not certain. Trimming took off 0 bases at V and 8 bases at J, with 4 bases between the two ends. From germline, CDR1 is SEHNR and CDR2 FQNEAQ (reference sequence). The CDR3 contains 11 residues.

This clone occurred once. The chain carries TRBV12-3 or TRBV12-4 and TRBJ2-7; D gene unclear. Trimming pared 4 bases from V and 4 bases from J, leaving 5 bases between. This CDR3 has 11 residues. The CDR3 nucleotides are TGTGCCAGCAGTTCCCGATACGAGCAGTACTTC. Amino acids: CASSSRYEQYF.

About this clone: At one end the junction does not follow the germline gene, possibly because of a read error. The V and J genes are TRBV5-1 and TRBJ1-3; TRBD1 matches at 8 bases. Germline CDR1 and CDR2: SGHRS and YFSETQ. The CDR3 length is 15 residues. In nucleotides, the CDR3 is TGCGCCAGCACCGGGACAGGTTCTTCCCCGAACATCATATATTTT. Translation gives CASTGTGSSPNIIYF. The full variable domain, its missing parts supplied by reference TRBV5-1 and TRBJ1-3, is KAGVTQTPRYLIKTRGQQVTLSCSPISGHRSVSWYQQTPGQGLQFLFEYFSETQRNKGNFPGRFSGRQFSNSRSEMNVSTLELGDSALYLCASTGTGSSPNIIYFGEGSWLTVV.

This chain connects TRBV2 to TRBJ2-5, with no clear D. This CDR3 spans 15 amino acids. Looked up from germline, CDR1 is SNHLY and CDR2 is FYNNEI. The V gene lost 6 bases and the J gene lost 2 bases, with 16 bases spanning the gap. The CDR3, as DNA: TGTGCCAGCAGCCCCTTAGTAGGACCGCAAGAGACCCAGTACTTC. Its protein is CASSPLVGPQETQYF.

This clone came up once. This chain joins TRBV6-5 and TRBJ2-7; TRBD2 is a possible D gene (6 bases). The V gene lost 0 bases and the J gene lost 3 bases, with 15 bases spanning the gap. The germline V gene has CDR1 MNHEY and CDR2 SVGAGI. The CDR3 covers 16 residues. The CDR3 sequence is CASSYSSGVGVYEQYF. In nucleotides, the CDR3 is TGTGCCAGCAGTTACTCGTCGGGAGTTGGTGTCTACGAGCAGTACTTC.

This rearrangement joins TRBV7-2 to TRBJ2-7; 7 nucleotides agree with TRBD2. The junction had 12 bases not matched to a gene; V was cut back by 1 base and J by 3 bases. The CDR3 runs to 17 residues. Germline-derived CDR1 and CDR2 are SGHTA and FQGNSA. CDR3 in DNA: TGTGCCAGCAGCTTAGGTACGGGAGGAGGAGGAGGCTACGAGCAGTACTTC. Residues: CASSLGTGGGGGYEQYF.

The V and J genes are TRBV5-1 and TRBJ2-7; D is perhaps TRBD2 (5 bases). Germline CDR1 SGHRS, CDR2 YFSETQ. Trimming left V 0 bases short and J 3 bases short, with 13 bases between. The CDR3 length is 15 residues. The CDR3 nucleotides are TGCGCCAGCAGCTTGGCTGGGAGTAGAGGCTACGAGCAGTACTTC. Translating gives CASSLAGSRGYEQYF.

The gene calls are TRBV10-3 and TRBJ2-3; D is perhaps TRBD2 (6 bases). Trimming stripped 3 bases from V and 2 bases from J, with 18 bases between. The CDR3 is 17 residues long. Germline V gives CDR1 ENHRY, CDR2 SYGVKD. Here the CDR3 reads CAISDPLGGANTDTQYF. As DNA, the CDR3 is TGTGCCATCAGTGATCCCCTCGGCGGGGCCAACACAGATACGCAGTATTTT.

This clone has just one count. CDR3: CASSEFTGAGGGNIQYF. CDR3 DNA sequence: TGTGCCAGCAGTGAGTTTACAGGGGCCGGGGGCGGAAACATTCAGTACTTC. The V gene is TRBV6-1, the J gene TRBJ2-4, with a weak D call TRBD1 (7 bases). This CDR3 region has 17 residues. V lost 3 bases and J lost 6, with 21 bases in between. The V gene's germline CDR1 is MNHNS and CDR2 SASEGT.

The rearrangement joins TRBV18 to TRBJ1-1; 7 nucleotides match TRBD1. The germline gives CDR1 KGHSH, CDR2 LQKENI. The CDR3 length is 13 residues. The ends lost 1 base at V and 5 bases at J; junction bases unmatched: 1. The chain's CDR3 is CASSPQGATEAFF. CDR3 sequence (DNA): TGTGCCAGCTCACCACAGGGGGCGACTGAAGCTTTCTTT.

In DNA, the CDR3 is TGTGCCACAAGGGGGGGGTTGGGGCGGCAGTTCTTC. The encoded protein is CATRGGLGRQFF. The chain links TRBV6-5 to TRBJ2-1, with D possibly matching TRBD2 (7 bases). The CDR3 has 12 residues. The V end lost 10 bases, the J end lost 12 bases, and 19 bases lay between the germline ends. Germline lookup yields CDR1 MNHEY and CDR2 SVGAGI.

The gene calls are TRBV5-5 and TRBJ1-2, with TRBD1 identical over 11 bases. Germline CDR1 is SGHKS and CDR2 is YYEKEE (reference sequence). The V and J ends lost 4 bases and 0 bases, in that order; junction bases with no gene match: 5. The CDR3 loop spans 16 amino acids. In DNA, the CDR3 is TGTGCCAGCAGCCACGGGACAGGGGGAGCTAACTATGGCTACACCTTC. Amino acid sequence: CASSHGTGGANYGYTF.

The CDR3 bases are TGTGCCAGCAGTCCACAGGCTAACTATGGCTACACCTTC. This encodes CASSPQANYGYTF. This chain connects TRBV5-5 to TRBJ1-2, with D possibly TRBD1 on 5 matching bases. The V gene lost 5 bases and the J gene lost 0 bases, with 8 bases spanning the gap. The CDR3 length is 13 residues. Germline V gene sequence: CDR1 SGHKS, CDR2 YYEKEE (reference sequence).